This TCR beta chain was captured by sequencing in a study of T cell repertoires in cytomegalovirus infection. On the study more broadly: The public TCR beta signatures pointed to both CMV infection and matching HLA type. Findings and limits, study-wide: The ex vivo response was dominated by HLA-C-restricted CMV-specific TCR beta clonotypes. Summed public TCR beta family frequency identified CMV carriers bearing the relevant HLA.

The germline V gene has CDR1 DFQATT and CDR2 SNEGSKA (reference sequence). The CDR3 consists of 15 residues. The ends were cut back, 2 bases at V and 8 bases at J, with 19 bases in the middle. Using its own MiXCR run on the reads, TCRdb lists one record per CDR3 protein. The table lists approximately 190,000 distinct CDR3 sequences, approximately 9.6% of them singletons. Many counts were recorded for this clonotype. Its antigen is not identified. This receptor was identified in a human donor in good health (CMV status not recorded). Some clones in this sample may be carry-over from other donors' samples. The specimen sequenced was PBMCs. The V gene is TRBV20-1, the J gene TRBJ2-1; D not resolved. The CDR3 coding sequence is TGCAGTGCTAGATACCCCGGTTTGATAGGCGATGAGCAGTTCTTC. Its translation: CSARYPGLIGDEQFF.